The 32 T cell receptor beta chains below all came from one sample that was sequenced in a study of blood T cell repertoires in COVID-19. Produced via immunoSEQ multiplex PCR; TCRdb's table is partial and in-frame only. The sample has more than 150,000 clones, around four fifths seen once. Input material: PBMCs or T cells enriched from blood (not recorded which). These receptors were taken from a woman in her forties or fifties who had recovered from COVID-19.

The chain uses TRBV27 and TRBJ2-6, with 8 nucleotides matching TRBD1. Germline values: CDR1 MNHEY, CDR2 SMNVEV (reference sequence). The ends lost 6 bases at V and 0 bases at J; junction bases unmatched: 16. This CDR3 region has 20 residues. The DNA for the CDR3 is TGTGCCAGCAGACGGTCCACCGCGGGACAGGATCTCTCTGGGGCCAACGTCCTGACTTTC. It specifies CASRRSTAGQDLSGANVLTF. Drawing the rest from reference TRBV27 and TRBJ2-6, the complete variable domain is EAQVTQNPRYLITVTGKKLTVTCSQNMNHEYMSWYRQDPGLGLRQIYYSMNVEVTDKGDVPEGYKVSRKEKRNFPLILESPSPNQTSLYFCASRRSTAGQDLSGANVLTFGAGSRLTVL.

This clone was observed a few times. This CDR3 is CASSLNRVEGFF. The DNA of the CDR3 is TGTGCCAGCAGCCTAAACCGGGTGGAGGGCTTCTTC. The chain carries TRBV12-3 or TRBV12-4 and TRBJ2-1, with D maybe TRBD2 (6 bases). The CDR3 sequence is 12 residues long. V was shortened by 6 bases and J by 16 bases, with 19 bases between the two germline ends.

The chain recombines TRBV11-2 with TRBJ2-5, with D maybe TRBD2 (7 bases). Germline V gives CDR1 SGHAT, CDR2 FQNNGV. The V gene lost 2 bases and the J gene lost 5 bases, with 18 bases spanning the gap. This CDR3 contains 16 residues. CDR3 sequence: CASSLPRAGAPETQYF. In nucleotides, the CDR3 is TGTGCCAGCAGCTTACCCCGGGCGGGGGCGCCGGAGACCCAGTACTTC.

The chain employs TRBV11-1 and TRBJ2-3; 8 nucleotides line up with TRBD1. This CDR3 is 15 amino acids long. Germline values: CDR1 SGHAT, CDR2 FQDESV (reference sequence). Trimming at V came to 1 base and at J to 4 bases, leaving 4 bases not matched to a gene. The CDR3 sequence: CASSLGQGRSDTQYF. For the CDR3, the DNA is TGTGCCAGCAGCTTAGGACAGGGGAGGTCAGATACGCAGTATTTT.

V and J are TRBV7-9 and TRBJ1-6; a weak D match, TRBD1 (5 bases). V lost 1 base, J lost 9 bases, and 10 bases lay in between. Germline CDR1 SEHNR, CDR2 FQNEAQ (reference sequence). This CDR3 comprises 14 residues. The CDR3 DNA reads TGTGCCAGCAGCTTAGGGGGCTTTCCTTCACCCCTCCACTTT. Translating it yields CASSLGGFPSPLHF.

This sequence joins TRBV2 and TRBJ1-2, with D possibly being TRBD1 (6 bases). Per germline, CDR1 SNHLY and CDR2 FYNNEI. The CDR3 length is 13 residues. Trimming took 6 bases from V and 2 from J, leaving 10 bases between them. CDR3 nucleotides: TGTGCCAGCAGATGGGACACGAACTATGGCTACACCTTC. Translated: CASRWDTNYGYTF.

This clone was seen a few times. This chain connects TRBV7-8 to TRBJ2-3, with 10 nucleotides matching TRBD1. This CDR3 region has 22 residues. With 5 bases clipped from V and 0 bases from J, the junction kept 23 bases outside the gene matches. The V gene's germline CDR1 is SGHVS and CDR2 FQNEAQ. In DNA, the CDR3 is TGTGCCAGCAGCAACCGGGACAGGGGTTTTAGCACTGCGAGGACTAGCACAGATACGCAGTATTTT. Protein sequence: CASSNRDRGFSTARTSTDTQYF.

This sequence joins TRBV19 and TRBJ1-3, with TRBD1 identical over 7 bases. V trimming: 6 bases; J trimming: 4 bases; junction bases outside the gene matches: 9. CDR3 size: 15 residues. In germline, CDR1 is LNHDA, CDR2 SQIVND (reference sequence). CDR3 bases: TGTGCCAGTAGACGGGACAGAAGCGCCGGAAACACCATATATTTT. This translates into CASRRDRSAGNTIYF.

The chain carries TRBV4-2 and TRBJ2-1, with 13 nucleotides matching TRBD2. Germline CDR1 LGHNA, CDR2 YNFKEQ. Germline trimming cut 3 bases from V and 8 bases from J; bases unmatched to any gene: 7. The CDR3 totals 16 residues. CDR3 in amino acids: CASSQELAGGVDEQFF. CDR3 in DNA: TGTGCCAGCAGCCAGGAACTAGCGGGAGGGGTGGATGAGCAGTTCTTC.

For the CDR3, the DNA is TGTGCCAGTAAAACCGGGACTCTGGTATACAATGAGCAGTTCTTC. This encodes CASKTGTLVYNEQFF. The rearrangement joins TRBV19 to TRBJ2-1; D is possibly TRBD2 (6 bases). Per germline, CDR1 LNHDA and CDR2 SQIVND (reference sequence). The CDR3 totals 15 residues. The V and J ends lost 7 bases and 4 bases respectively, with 17 bases between them.

This chain joins TRBV6-2 or TRBV6-3 and TRBJ2-7, with D unclear. Germline loops: CDR1 MNHEY, CDR2 SVGEGT. The germline V and J ends were trimmed by 2 bases and 2 bases, with 13 bases remaining between them. The CDR3 is 15 residues long. The CDR3 DNA follows: TGTGCCAGCAGTTACGGCCTAGGCACCCCCTACGAGCAGTACTTC. Translation: CASSYGLGTPYEQYF.

The chain employs TRBV7-9 and TRBJ2-2; 8 bases match TRBD1. Germline assignment: CDR1 SEHNR and CDR2 FQNEAQ (reference sequence). This CDR3 is 15 amino acids long. J gave up 8 bases and V 3 bases, and 8 bases lay outside the gene matches. The CDR3 region has the DNA TGTGCCAGCAGCTTTTCGGGACAGGTCGCAGGGGAGCTGTTTTTT. Translating it yields CASSFSGQVAGELFF.

The table lists this clone with a few counts. V and J are TRBV28 and TRBJ2-4; 9 bases map to TRBD1. V dropped 7 bases and J dropped 15; count of bases not matched to a gene: 7. Germline loops: CDR1 MDHEN, CDR2 SYDVKM. The CDR3 runs 11 residues. CDR3 DNA: TGTGCCAGCATTAGCCGGGACAGGGTGTACTTC. This encodes CASISRDRVYF.

V and J are TRBV5-6 and TRBJ1-1, with D possibly matching TRBD1 (5 bases). CDR3 length: 16 residues. CDR1 SGHDT and CDR2 YYEEEE come from the germline V gene. The ends were cut back, 2 bases at V and 3 bases at J, with 17 bases in the middle. CDR3 nucleotides: TGTGCCAGCAGCTTTTCAGGGCGCGGTCGGGACACTGAAGCTTTCTTT. Its translation: CASSFSGRGRDTEAFF. The variable domain in full, with the rest retrieved from reference TRBV5-6 and TRBJ1-1, is DAGVTQSPTHLIKTRGQQVTLRCSPKSGHDTVSWYQQALGQGPQFIFQYYEEEERQRGNFPDRFSGHQFPNYSSELNVNALLLGDSALYLCASSFSGRGRDTEAFFGQGTRLTVV.

This chain connects TRBV5-8 to TRBJ1-5; D might be TRBD1 (5 bases). The CDR3 is made up of 15 amino acids. V gave up 0 bases and J gave up 5 bases, with 12 bases separating them. Per the germline V gene, CDR1 is SGHTS and CDR2 is YDEGEE. The CDR3 nucleotides read TGTGCCAGCAGCTTGGGTCAGGGTGATTATCAGCCCCAGCATTTT. Translated, it gives CASSLGQGDYQPQHF.

A few counts support this clone. V usage is TRBV6-2 or TRBV6-3 and J usage is TRBJ2-7; D may be TRBD1 (5 bases). Germline-derived CDR1 and CDR2 are MNHEY and SVGEGT. V was pared by 4 bases and J by 2 bases, with 9 bases between. This CDR3 comprises 13 residues. The CDR3 spells CASSSVGAYEQYF. The CDR3 region has the DNA TGTGCCAGCAGTTCGGTAGGGGCCTACGAGCAGTACTTC.

This clone was counted once. The chain is built from TRBV6-2 or TRBV6-3 and TRBJ1-6, with D perhaps matching TRBD1 (6 bases). V was trimmed by 6 bases and J by 5 bases, leaving 11 bases between them. Germline values: CDR1 MNHEY, CDR2 SVGEGT. This CDR3 region has 14 residues. CDR3 nucleotide sequence: TGTGCCAGCAGCTGGACAGTTAATAATTCACCCCTCCACTTT. It encodes CASSWTVNNSPLHF.

This chain joins TRBV7-6 and TRBJ1-4; TRBD1 matches 10 bases. The CDR3 has 15 amino acids. V lost 1 base and J lost 7; bases outside the gene matches: 3. Per germline, CDR1 SGHVS and CDR2 FNYEAQ. The CDR3 nucleotides read TGTGCCAGCAGCTTAGGGACAGGGGGTGCTGAAAAACTGTTTTTT. As protein: CASSLGTGGAEKLFF. Drawing the rest from reference TRBV7-6 and TRBJ1-4, the complete variable domain is GAGVSQSPRYKVTKRGQDVALRCDPISGHVSLYWYRQALGQGPEFLTYFNYEAQQDKSGLPNDRFSAERPEGSISTLTIQRTEQRDSAMYRCASSLGTGGAEKLFFGSGTQLSVL.

The V gene is TRBV3-1 (or the pseudogene TRBV3-2), the J gene TRBJ1-3; TRBD1 matches at 7 bases. CDR3 size: 13 residues. V lost 4 bases, J lost 4 bases, and 1 base stayed unmatched. Germline V gene data show CDR1 as LGHDT and CDR2 as YNNKEL (reference sequence). Here the CDR3 reads CASSLGQGNTIYF. The CDR3 nucleotides read TGTGCCAGCAGCCTGGGACAGGGAAACACCATATATTTT.

In its sample, this clone was seen once. V and J are TRBV3-1 (or the pseudogene TRBV3-2) and TRBJ2-5; perhaps TRBD2 as D (5 bases). Germline V gene sequence: CDR1 LGHDT, CDR2 YNNKEL (reference sequence). CDR3 size: 13 residues. Trimming cost V 3 bases and J 5 bases, with 10 bases left between them. The CDR3, as DNA: TGTGCCAGCAGCCACCGGACGGGGGAGACCCAGTACTTC. It yields the protein CASSHRTGETQYF.

Written as DNA, the CDR3 is TGCGCCAGCAGCTTGGAACAGGGGGGAGGAAACACCATATATTTT. It is translated as CASSLEQGGGNTIYF. The chain links TRBV5-1 to TRBJ1-3, with 8 positions matching TRBD1. The CDR3 loop spans 15 amino acids. In germline, CDR1 is SGHRS, CDR2 YFSETQ. V lost 0 bases and J lost 4; bases outside the gene matches: 3.

The chain is built from TRBV5-1 and TRBJ1-1; 9 bases are a match to TRBD1. Looked up from germline, CDR1 is SGHRS and CDR2 is YFSETQ. With V trimmed by 4 bases and J by 4 bases, 8 bases remained unmatched. The CDR3 covers 15 residues. CDR3 nucleotide sequence: TGCGCCAGCAGCCCTTGGACAGGGGAGAGCACTGAAGCTTTCTTT. This encodes CASSPWTGESTEAFF.

The chain is built from TRBV7-3 and TRBJ2-2; maybe TRBD2 (6 bases). V was cut by 1 base and J by 1 base, with 19 bases left in between. Per germline, CDR1 SGHTA and CDR2 FQGTGA. This CDR3 is built from 19 residues. The CDR3 DNA sequence: TGTGCCAGCAGCTTAATTGGGGGTAGCGGCCCTCTGAACACCGGGGAGCTGTTTTTT. It translates to CASSLIGGSGPLNTGELFF.

The chain carries TRBV6-2 or TRBV6-3 and TRBJ2-7; D might be TRBD1 (7 bases). The V gene lost 5 bases and the J gene lost 3 bases, with 20 bases spanning the gap. The CDR3 extends over 16 amino acids. The V gene's germline CDR1 is MNHEY and CDR2 SVGEGT. CDR3 region: CASSGPAAGGNYEQYF. The CDR3 nucleotides are TGTGCCAGCAGTGGGCCTGCGGCAGGGGGGAACTACGAGCAGTACTTC.

This clone is a singleton in its sample. The rearrangement links TRBV3-1 (or the pseudogene TRBV3-2) to TRBJ2-2; D may be TRBD2 (6 bases). This CDR3 has 15 residues. The germline V gene has CDR1 LGHDT and CDR2 YNNKEL (reference sequence). Trimming removed 5 bases from V and 4 bases from J, with 14 bases in between. The CDR3 DNA is TGTGCCAGCAGCTTACAGAGCGGGCTCACCGGGGAGCTGTTTTTT. Its protein is CASSLQSGLTGELFF.

The rearrangement links TRBV10-3 to TRBJ2-3; the D gene is possibly TRBD2 (6 bases). CDR3 length: 14 residues. Germline assignment: CDR1 ENHRY and CDR2 SYGVKD. Trimming cost V 9 bases and J 0 bases, with 13 bases left between them. The CDR3 coding sequence is TGTGCCATGTGGCGGGGATCTAGCACAGATACGCAGTATTTT. Residues: CAMWRGSSTDTQYF.

This clone was counted ten times or more. The chain has TRBV3-1 (or the pseudogene TRBV3-2) and TRBJ2-3; D gene unclear. V was pared by 4 bases and J by 2 bases, with 7 bases between. Germline V gene data show CDR1 as LGHDT and CDR2 as YNNKEL (reference sequence). The CDR3 is 13 residues long. The CDR3 coding sequence is TGTGCCAGCAGCCGGCGGTTCACAGATACGCAGTATTTT. It is translated as CASSRRFTDTQYF.

V gene TRBV6-5 combines with J gene TRBJ2-3; TRBD1 aligns across 9 bases. The CDR3 is 15 amino acids. The germline V gene encodes CDR1 MNHEY and CDR2 SVGAGI. After removal of 0 bases from V and 7 bases from J, the junction contained 5 bases not matched to a gene. CDR3 nucleotides: TGTGCCAGCAGTTACTCGAGACAGGGGGGCTATACGCAGTATTTT. Encoded protein: CASSYSRQGGYTQYF.

The rearrangement links TRBV19 to TRBJ2-3; D remains unclear. Germline CDR1 is LNHDA and CDR2 is SQIVND (reference sequence). Trimming stripped 0 bases from V and 7 bases from J, with 11 bases between. CDR3 length equals 14 residues. CDR3 amino acids: CASSIDQWRNTQYF. The CDR3 DNA reads as TGTGCCAGTAGTATAGATCAGTGGAGAAATACGCAGTATTTT.

This clone showed up just a few times. The CDR3 protein is CASSYSVRANTGELFF. Written as DNA, the CDR3 is TGTGCCAGCAGTTACTCAGTCCGAGCGAACACCGGGGAGCTGTTTTTT. J is TRBJ2-2 and V is TRBV6-5; D not certain. Trimming removed 0 bases from V and 0 bases from J, with 8 bases in between. The CDR3 length is 16 residues. Germline CDR1 MNHEY, CDR2 SVGAGI.

This clone has only one observation. The chain employs TRBV6-5 and TRBJ1-2; a weak D match, TRBD1 (6 bases). This CDR3 is 14 amino acids long. The ends were cut back, 3 bases at V and 4 bases at J, with 12 bases in the middle. Germline CDR1 and CDR2: MNHEY and SVGAGI. The CDR3 DNA sequence: TGTGCCAGCAGTTATAGCAGGGGCCCCTATGGCTACACCTTC. Translated, it gives CASSYSRGPYGYTF.

CDR3 sequence: CASSLKGLVGELFF. For the CDR3, the DNA is TGTGCCAGCAGCTTGAAGGGGCTGGTCGGGGAGCTGTTTTTT. The V and J genes are TRBV5-6 and TRBJ2-2; TRBD1 is a possible D gene (5 bases). Germline loops: CDR1 SGHDT, CDR2 YYEEEE. The germline V and J ends were trimmed by 1 base and 7 bases, with 11 bases remaining between them. The CDR3 consists of 14 residues.